What follows describes a single TCR beta chain. V gave up 5 bases and J gave up 4 bases; unmatched junction bases: 10. The CDR3 is 15 amino acids. Germline CDR1 is SGHTA and CDR2 is FQGTGA. The data are from a study of blood T cell repertoires in COVID-19. How the authors handled the data: Quantification of nucleated cells was approximated via reference gene primer amplification. The assay was immunoSEQ multiplex PCR, and TCRdb's table has in-frame clones only and misses some. V, J and clone size are those of that table, while D and trimming were read from the DNA. The sample shows some 200,000 clones, roughly 77% of them seen only once. Participants came from fewer than 25 US areas, aged about 18 to 100 years. Participant-given clinical history determined each cohort assignment.

The chain carries TRBV7-3 and TRBJ2-5; 7 bases map to TRBD1. The TCR was taken from a man aged 35-49 years who had recovered from COVID-19. The sample taken for sequencing was PBMCs or T cells enriched from blood (not recorded which). CDR3 amino acids: CASSPNTGEGETQYF. The CDR3 nucleotides are TGTGCCAGCAGCCCGAATACAGGGGAAGGAGAGACCCAGTACTTC.